This T cell receptor (beta chain) was recorded in a study of blood T cell repertoires in COVID-19. Study details: T cells, B-cell-depleted T cells, or PBMCs supplied cDNA or gDNA.

CDR1 SGHDT and CDR2 YYEEEE come from the germline V gene. CDR3 length: 12 residues. Study processing details: It was from reference gene primer amplification that nucleated cell counts were estimated. Profiled with immunoSEQ multiplex PCR; TCRdb holds only in-frame clones, not every one. V and J calls and clone size come straight from that table; D and trimming were deduced from the DNA. The sample holds about 400,000 clones, around 90% seen once. In regard to this clone: The junction shows a germline mismatch at one end, possibly a read error.

Participant ages covered about 18 to 89 years across around 25 US areas. Participants were placed into cohorts based on the clinical history they reported. The chain couples TRBV5-6 to TRBJ1-1; D uncertain. Sample: PBMCs or T cells enriched from blood (not recorded which). This clonotype was sampled from a woman in her 40s with acute COVID-19. CDR3 amino acids: CASRLGSTEAFF. CDR3 nucleotide sequence: TGTGCCAGCAGATTGGGGAGTACTGAAGCTTTCTTT.